This T cell receptor (beta chain) was retrieved from a study of T cell repertoires in cytomegalovirus infection. This clonotype was detected many times. What it recognizes is unknown. One entry per CDR3 protein results from TCRdb running MiXCR on the reads. Among fewer than 1,000,000 distinct CDR3 sequences listed, around 32% were seen once. With 3 bases removed from V and 5 bases from J, the gap between germline ends came to 11 bases. CDR3 length: 13 residues. Germline-derived CDR1 and CDR2 are SGHVS and FQNEAQ. The J gene is TRBJ2-7, the V gene TRBV7-8; D is perhaps TRBD1 (5 bases). The clonotype originates from a human donor in good health (CMV status not recorded). Some clones in this sample may be carry-over from other donors' samples. Sequencing was performed on cultured CD8+ T cells from PBMCs, taken from culture after CMV antigen stimulation. CDR3 bases: TGTGCCAGCAGCTTGTGGGGCGGACACGAGCAGTACTTC. It encodes CASSLWGGHEQYF.